The rows below give T cell receptor beta chains drawn from one sample of a study of blood T cell repertoires in COVID-19. Here immunoSEQ multiplex PCR was the method, and the copy in TCRdb shows in-frame clones only, minus some. The table shows about 150,000 clones, with more than 75% occurring only once. The sequenced sample consisted of peripheral blood. The receptors were gathered from a man aged 55 to 70 with acute or convalescent COVID-19. The CDR3 runs from the conserved cysteine through the conserved F or W. A D gene is named only where the DNA matches it firmly. Size tells how often a clone was seen (once, few, many) or the class of an expanded clone, and some rows leave it out.

CASSQIGSREQFF	TGTGCCAGCAGTCAGATCGGGTCCCGTGAGCAGTTCTTC	TRBV27	-	TRBJ2-1	-
CASSWSGGDTQYF	TGTGCCAGCAGCTGGAGCGGAGGAGATACGCAGTATTTT	TRBV7-9	-	TRBJ2-3	-
CASSGGQGVLAGETQYF	TGTGCCAGTAGTGGGGGACAGGGAGTACTAGCTGGAGAGACCCAGTACTTC	TRBV19	TRBD1	TRBJ2-5	-
CASSYPTSGRTDTQYF	TGTGCCAGCAGTTACCCGACTAGCGGTCGCACAGATACGCAGTATTTT	TRBV6-5	TRBD2	TRBJ2-3	few
CASSSALAVNTGELFF	TGTGCCAGCAGCTCGGCCCTAGCGGTGAACACCGGGGAGCTGTTTTTT	TRBV5-6	TRBD2	TRBJ2-2	-
CATSDLTSGRSAGELFF	TGTGCCACCAGTGATTTGACTAGCGGGAGAAGCGCCGGGGAGCTGTTTTTT	TRBV24-1	TRBD2	TRBJ2-2	few
CASSSGGEQYF	TGTGCCAGCAGCTCCGGAGGGGAGCAGTACTTC	TRBV11-2	-	TRBJ2-7	-
CSVFQRVDEQYF	TGCAGCGTTTTTCAGCGGGTGGACGAGCAGTACTTC	TRBV29-1	-	TRBJ2-7	few
CASSYSGVGYEQYF	TGTGCCAGCAGTTACTCCGGGGTTGGGTACGAGCAGTACTTC	TRBV6-5	-	TRBJ2-7	-
CASSPGQGPNTEAFF	TGTGCCAGCTCACCTGGACAGGGCCCGAACACTGAAGCTTTCTTT	TRBV18	TRBD1	TRBJ1-1	-
CASSPFDGYTF	TGTGCCAGCAGCCCTTTCGATGGCTACACCTTC	TRBV7-9	-	TRBJ1-2	many
CAWSVEGANTEAFF	TGTGCCTGGAGTGTGGAGGGGGCGAACACTGAAGCTTTCTTT	TRBV30	TRBD1	TRBJ1-1	-
CASSVATGTDYEQYF	TGTGCCAGCAGCGTAGCTACAGGGACAGACTACGAGCAGTACTTC	TRBV9	TRBD1	TRBJ2-7	-
CASSVSQGEEEKLFF	TGTGCCAGCAGCGTATCCCAGGGGGAAGAGGAAAAACTGTTTTTT	TRBV9	TRBD1	TRBJ1-4	-
CASNPGFPGANVLTF	TGCGCCAGCAACCCCGGGTTCCCTGGGGCCAACGTCCTGACTTTC	TRBV5-1	-	TRBJ2-6	-
CASSLVNYGYTF	TGTGCCAGCAGTTTAGTAAACTATGGCTACACCTTC	TRBV27	-	TRBJ1-2	-
CASSLTTEDSPLHF	TGTGCCAGCAGTTTAACGACAGAAGATTCACCCCTCCACTTT	TRBV28	-	TRBJ1-6	-
CASSRGTGRSTEAFF	TGTGCCAGCAGCCGGGGGACAGGGCGGAGCACTGAAGCTTTCTTT	TRBV6-5	TRBD1	TRBJ1-1	-
CASSPTGTSTDTQYF	TGTGCCAGCTCACCGACAGGGACTAGCACAGATACGCAGTATTTT	TRBV3-1/TRBV3-2	-	TRBJ2-3	-
CATSDSQAASYNEQFF	TGTGCCACCAGTGACTCACAGGCGGCGTCCTACAATGAGCAGTTCTTC	TRBV24-1	-	TRBJ2-1	-
CASSRRQAANEKLFF	TGTGCCAGCAGCAGGAGACAGGCGGCTAATGAAAAACTGTTTTTT	TRBV5-5	-	TRBJ1-4	-
CASSSGQGDAVGQYF	TGTGCCAGCAGCTCCGGACAGGGGGATGCAGTCGGGCAGTACTTC	TRBV7-6	TRBD1	TRBJ2-7	-
CASSSGQGGKTQYF	TGTGCCAGCAGCTCGGGACAGGGGGGAAAGACCCAGTACTTC	TRBV7-3	TRBD1	TRBJ2-5	once
CSVDFTGSGTDTQYF	TGCAGCGTTGACTTCACGGGATCGGGCACAGATACGCAGTATTTT	TRBV29-1	-	TRBJ2-3	few
CASSVGTTGIGELFF	TGTGCCAGCAGCGTTGGGACTACCGGTATCGGGGAGCTGTTTTTT	TRBV9	TRBD2	TRBJ2-2	-
CASSRGQGGETQYF	TGTGCCAGCAGTCGAGGACAGGGTGGCGAGACCCAGTACTTC	TRBV6-5	TRBD1	TRBJ2-5	few